This TCR beta chain appears in the sequencing data of a study of human T cells and chemical hapten exposure. Whole-study findings and limits: Versus controls, expanded TCRs had significantly more large CDR3 similarity clusters.

This clonotype showed up many times. Its antigen remains unknown. Germline V lookup: CDR1 MNHEY, CDR2 SVGEGT. Trimming took 10 bases from V and 4 from J, leaving 12 bases between them. The CDR3 is made up of 12 amino acids. Time point meaning: patch test 3, about 24 weeks after DPC sensitization. Treatment defined: therapeutic diphenylcyclopropenone sensitization with weekly scalp DPC. The authors' total RNA extraction used unfractionated whole blood. Library preparation tagged each individual cDNA molecule with a unique molecular identifier. TCRdb independently ran MiXCR on the RACE reads; one entry per CDR3 protein. The sample lists about 97,000 distinct CDR3 sequences, 25% to 35% occurring once.

The chain employs TRBV6-2 or TRBV6-3 and TRBJ2-3, with a weak D call TRBD2 (6 bases). The sequence derives from a man aged 40-49 years with alopecia areata. Some clones in this sample may be carry-over from other donors' samples. This specimen was whole blood, taken in connection with sensitization to the hapten diphenylcyclopropenone (DPC). The CDR3 DNA reads TGTGCCATCGGGAGTAACTCAGATACGCAGTATTTT. Protein sequence: CAIGSNSDTQYF.